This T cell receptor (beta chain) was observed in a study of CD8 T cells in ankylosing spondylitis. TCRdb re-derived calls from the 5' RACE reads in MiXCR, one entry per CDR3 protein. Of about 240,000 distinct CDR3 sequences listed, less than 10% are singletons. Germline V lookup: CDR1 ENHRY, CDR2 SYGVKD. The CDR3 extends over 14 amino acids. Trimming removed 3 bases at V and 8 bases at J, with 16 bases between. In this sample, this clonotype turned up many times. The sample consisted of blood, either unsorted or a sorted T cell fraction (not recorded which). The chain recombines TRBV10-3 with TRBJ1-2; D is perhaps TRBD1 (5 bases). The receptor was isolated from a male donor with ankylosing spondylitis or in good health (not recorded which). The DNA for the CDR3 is TGTGCCATCAGTGAACAGGAGTCACGGGCCGGCTACACCTTC. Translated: CAISEQESRAGYTF.